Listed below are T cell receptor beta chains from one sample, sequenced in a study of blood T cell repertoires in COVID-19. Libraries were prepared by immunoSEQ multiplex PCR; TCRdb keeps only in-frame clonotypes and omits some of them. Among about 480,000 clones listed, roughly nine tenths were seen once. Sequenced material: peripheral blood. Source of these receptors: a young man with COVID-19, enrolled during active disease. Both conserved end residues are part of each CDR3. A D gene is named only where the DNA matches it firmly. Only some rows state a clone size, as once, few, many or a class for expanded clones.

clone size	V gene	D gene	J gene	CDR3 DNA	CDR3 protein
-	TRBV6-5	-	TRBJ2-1	TGTGCCAGCAGTTACGCGGCTAGCGCTGCTTACAATGAGCAGTTCTTC	CASSYAASAAYNEQFF
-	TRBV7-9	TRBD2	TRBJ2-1	TGTGCCAGCAGCTTCGGGACTAGCGGACCCAATGAGCAGTTCTTC	CASSFGTSGPNEQFF
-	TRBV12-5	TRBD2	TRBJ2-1	TGTGCTAGTGGTGGACTAGCGGGGGGGCAGGGGCCATACAATGAGCAGTTCTTC	CASGGLAGGQGPYNEQFF
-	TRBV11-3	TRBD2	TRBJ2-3	TGTGCCAGCAGCTTAGCGGGAGGAGTTTCAGATACGCAGTATTTT	CASSLAGGVSDTQYF
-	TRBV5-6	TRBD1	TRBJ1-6	TGTGCCAGCAGCCCGGACAGGGGGCGACCCCTCCACTTT	CASSPDRGRPLHF
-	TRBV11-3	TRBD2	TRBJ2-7	TGTGCCAGCAGCTCTCGCGGGAGCGGGGGGCCTTACGAGCAGTACTTC	CASSSRGSGGPYEQYF
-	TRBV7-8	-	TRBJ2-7	TGTGCCAGCAGCTTAGCGCTAGGCATGAACTACGAGCAGTACTTC	CASSLALGMNYEQYF
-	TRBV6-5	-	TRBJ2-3	TGTGCCAGCAGTTACAGGGAGGCAGATACGCAGTATTTT	CASSYREADTQYF
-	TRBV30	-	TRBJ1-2	TGTGCCTGGAGTGTTTCCGAGCATTTAGGCTACACCTTC	CAWSVSEHLGYTF
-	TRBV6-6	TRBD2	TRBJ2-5	TGTGCCAGCAGTAATCAGCGGGGCACCCAAGAGACCCAGTACTTC	CASSNQRGTQETQYF
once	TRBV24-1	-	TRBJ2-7	TGTGCCACCAGTGGTCCCGGTCTCCCCTACGAGCAGTACTTC	CATSGPGLPYEQYF
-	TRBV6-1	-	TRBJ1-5	TGTGCCAGCAGTGAAGACAGTCCACTTCAGCCCCAGCATTTT	CASSEDSPLQPQHF
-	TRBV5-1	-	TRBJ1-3	TGCGCCAGCAGCTTGGCCCCACAATCCTCTGGAAACACCATATATTTT	CASSLAPQSSGNTIYF
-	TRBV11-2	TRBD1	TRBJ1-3	TGTGCCAGCAGGCCACAGATACAGGGGACTGGAAACACCATATATTTT	CASRPQIQGTGNTIYF
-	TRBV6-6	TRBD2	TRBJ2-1	TGTGCCAGCAGTCCCCAGACTAGCGGGATATTCGGAAATGAGCAGTTCTTC	CASSPQTSGIFGNEQFF
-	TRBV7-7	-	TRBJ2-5	TGTGCTAGCAGCTTAAGAGGGATAGAGACCCAGTACTTC	CASSLRGIETQYF
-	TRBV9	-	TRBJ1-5	TGTGCCAGCACTACTCCAGGGGTTCAGCCCCAGCATTTT	CASTTPGVQPQHF
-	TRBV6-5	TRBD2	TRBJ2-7	TGTGCCAGCAGTTATGGACTAGCGGGAGCCCACGAGCAGTACTTC	CASSYGLAGAHEQYF
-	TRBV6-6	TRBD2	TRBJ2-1	TGTGCCAGCAGTAAGGGACTACTCTCCTACAATGAGCAGTTCTTC	CASSKGLLSYNEQFF
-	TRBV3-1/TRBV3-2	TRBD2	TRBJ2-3	TGTGCCACCGCCGCGGGGGGGGGAACAGATACGCAGTATTTT	CATAAGGGTDTQYF
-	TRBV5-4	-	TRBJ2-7	TGTGCCAGCAGCTTGGGGGGCCGCGAGCAGTACTTC	CASSLGGREQYF
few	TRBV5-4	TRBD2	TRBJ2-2	TGTGCCAGCAGCCACCTGGCGGGGGGCCCCGGGGAGCTGTTTTTT	CASSHLAGGPGELFF
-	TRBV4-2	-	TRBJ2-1	TGTGCCAGCAGCCAAGATCTAGGCGTGAGCTCCTACAATGAGCAGTTCTTC	CASSQDLGVSSYNEQFF
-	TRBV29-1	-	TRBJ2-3	TGCAGCGTTGATTTGCTAGCCTTAAGCACAGATACGCAGTATTTT	CSVDLLALSTDTQYF
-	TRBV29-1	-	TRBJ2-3	TGCAGCGTTGGCCCCAGAGTGGCGGGGACGCAGTATTTT	CSVGPRVAGTQYF
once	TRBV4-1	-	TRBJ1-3	TGCGCCAGCAGCCAAGCGCCGGGGGCTGGAAACACCATATATTTT	CASSQAPGAGNTIYF